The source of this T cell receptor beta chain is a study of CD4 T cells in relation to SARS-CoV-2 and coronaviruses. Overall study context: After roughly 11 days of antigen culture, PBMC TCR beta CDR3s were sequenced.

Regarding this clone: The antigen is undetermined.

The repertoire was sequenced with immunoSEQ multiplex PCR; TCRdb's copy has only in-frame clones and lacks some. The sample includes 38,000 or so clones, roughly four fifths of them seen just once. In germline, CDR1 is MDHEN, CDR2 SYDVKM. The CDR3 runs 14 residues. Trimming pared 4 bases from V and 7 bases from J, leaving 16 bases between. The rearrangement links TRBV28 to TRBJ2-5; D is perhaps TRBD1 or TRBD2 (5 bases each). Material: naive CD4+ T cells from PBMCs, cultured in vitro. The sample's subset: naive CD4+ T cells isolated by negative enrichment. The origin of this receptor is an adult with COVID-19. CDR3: CASSSRRTGRTQYF. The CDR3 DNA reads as TGTGCCAGCAGTTCAAGACGGACGGGACGGACCCAGTACTTC.